These 28 T cell receptor beta chains came from one sample sequenced in a study of blood T cell repertoires in COVID-19. The protocol was immunoSEQ multiplex PCR, while the TCRdb copy is restricted to in-frame clones and leaves out a portion. The table shows about 270,000 clones, with about 89% occurring only once. Sample: peripheral blood. The receptors here all came from a woman aged 60-70 years who had recovered from COVID-19.

The chain couples TRBV28 to TRBJ1-1; no clear D. The CDR3 extends over 12 amino acids. The germline V and J ends were trimmed by 6 bases and 5 bases, with 10 bases remaining between them. CDR1 is MDHEN and CDR2 is SYDVKM in the germline V gene. CDR3 region: CASRENWTEAFF. The CDR3 DNA is TGTGCCAGCAGGGAGAATTGGACTGAAGCTTTCTTT.

The chain carries TRBV3-1 (or the pseudogene TRBV3-2) and TRBJ1-2, with TRBD1 matching 8 bases. Germline lookup yields CDR1 LGHDT and CDR2 YNNKEL (reference sequence). The CDR3 runs to 15 residues. The trim removed 0 bases at V and 8 bases at J, leaving 8 bases unmatched. In nucleotides, the CDR3 is TGTGCCAGCAGCCAAGAACTGACAGGGGTTCAAGGCTACACCTTC. It encodes CASSQELTGVQGYTF.

This chain joins TRBV7-3 and TRBJ2-1; 10 bases map to TRBD2. This CDR3 has 16 amino acids. V was clipped by 5 bases and J by 1 base; unmatched bases: 5. CDR1 and CDR2 (germline): SGHTA, FQGTGA. The CDR3 protein is CASSASGGASYNEQFF. CDR3 nucleotides: TGTGCCAGCAGCGCAAGCGGGGGGGCGTCCTACAATGAGCAGTTCTTC.

As DNA, the CDR3 is TGTGCCAGCAGTCCCCAGCGGGTCCCCACAGATACGCAGTATTTT. It translates to CASSPQRVPTDTQYF. V gene TRBV27 combines with J gene TRBJ2-3, with D possibly matching TRBD2 (6 bases). V lost 5 bases and J 2 bases, leaving 14 bases between the germline ends. Germline values: CDR1 MNHEY, CDR2 SMNVEV (reference sequence). CDR3 size: 15 residues.

This chain joins TRBV28 and TRBJ2-7; D is undetermined. Trimming pared 8 bases from V and 2 bases from J, leaving 16 bases between. This CDR3 is 14 amino acids long. CDR1 is MDHEN and CDR2 is SYDVKM in the germline V gene. The CDR3: CASESAPTTYEQYF. The CDR3 nucleotides read TGTGCCAGCGAATCAGCCCCCACTACCTACGAGCAGTACTTC.

The V call is TRBV23-1, the J call TRBJ2-1; 9 bases map to TRBD1. TRBV23-1 is known as an ORF, though its function is uncertain. V lost 3 bases to trimming and J lost 8 bases; unmatched junction nucleotides: 8. This CDR3 spans 15 amino acids. The CDR3 region is CASSHWDRETDEQFF. DNA of the CDR3: TGCGCCAGCAGTCATTGGGACAGGGAGACCGATGAGCAGTTCTTC.

This clone showed up just once. This sequence joins TRBV28 and TRBJ2-7; no clear D. The V end was cut by 3 bases, the J end by 4 bases, with 7 bases between. The CDR3 contains 12 residues. Germline V gene data show CDR1 as MDHEN and CDR2 as SYDVKM. The CDR3 loop is CASSFESYEQYF. The CDR3 DNA reads TGTGCCAGCAGTTTTGAGTCTTACGAGCAGTACTTC.

The genes are TRBV9 and TRBJ1-4; D is unclear. The germline gives CDR1 SGDLS, CDR2 YYNGEE. The length of the CDR3 is 19 residues. V lost 0 bases and J 1 base, leaving 19 bases between the germline ends. The CDR3 bases are TGTGCCAGCAGCGTAGCCCCAGTATTGTTCGGGGAAACTAATGAAAAACTGTTTTTT. Protein: CASSVAPVLFGETNEKLFF.

In this sample, this clone turned up once. V and J are TRBV5-4 and TRBJ2-5; the match to TRBD1 covers 11 bases. The CDR3 is made up of 19 amino acids. CDR1 and CDR2 (germline): SGHNT, YYREEE (reference sequence). J was trimmed by 5 bases and V by 5 bases; bases with no gene match: 20. Here the CDR3 DNA reads TGTGCCAGCAGTTCCACCGGGACAGGGGGAGTCGGTGTTGTCGAGACCCAGTACTTC. This translates into CASSSTGTGGVGVVETQYF.

The V gene is TRBV10-3, the J gene TRBJ2-3; TRBD2 matches 15 bases. V trimming: 6 bases; J trimming: 5 bases; junction bases outside the gene matches: 3. Germline V gene data show CDR1 as ENHRY and CDR2 as SYGVKD. The CDR3 runs to 15 residues. Here the CDR3 reads CAIRGLAGGKDTQYF. The DNA of the CDR3 is TGTGCCATCAGAGGACTAGCGGGGGGGAAAGATACGCAGTATTTT.

The CDR3 nucleotides read TGTGCCAGCAGCCAATCAGGGGGATGGAACTATGGCTACACCTTC. Its protein is CASSQSGGWNYGYTF. The chain uses TRBV14 and TRBJ1-2; 7 bases are shared with TRBD1. After removal of 2 bases from V and 2 bases from J, the junction contained 5 bases not matched to a gene. The germline V gene encodes CDR1 SGHDN and CDR2 FVKESK. The CDR3 has 15 amino acids.

This clone was found once. The chain combines TRBV10-2 with TRBJ1-1; no firm D call. The CDR3 extends over 15 amino acids. V lost 1 base to trimming and J lost 0 bases, with 9 bases between them. Germline lookup yields CDR1 WSHSY and CDR2 SAAADI. CDR3 DNA: TGCGCCAGCAGTGAGTACGGTAGCATGAACACTGAAGCTTTCTTT. Translating it yields CASSEYGSMNTEAFF.

The table lists this clone with a count of one. The chain couples TRBV18 to TRBJ1-2, with 8 bases lining up with TRBD1. Germline assignment: CDR1 KGHSH and CDR2 LQKENI. J gave up 8 bases and V 4 bases, and 6 bases lay outside the gene matches. This CDR3 region has 13 residues. The CDR3 spells CASSQDRVEGYTF. CDR3 coding DNA: TGTGCCAGCTCACAGGACAGGGTTGAAGGCTACACCTTC.

This chain connects TRBV5-5 to TRBJ1-2, with D perhaps matching TRBD1 (6 bases). The CDR3 has 13 residues. In germline, CDR1 is SGHKS, CDR2 YYEKEE (reference sequence). Trimming stripped 0 bases from V and 4 bases from J, with 7 bases between. The CDR3 spells CASSLDRVYGYTF. The CDR3 DNA reads TGTGCCAGCAGCTTGGACAGGGTCTATGGCTACACCTTC.

The chain links TRBV7-2 to TRBJ2-3; perhaps TRBD1 as D (5 bases). This CDR3 has 18 amino acids. V gave up 1 base and J gave up 5 bases, with 22 bases separating them. CDR1 is SGHTA and CDR2 is FQGNSA in the germline V gene. The chain's CDR3 is CASSLVGLSAPVRDTQYF. The DNA for the CDR3 is TGTGCCAGCAGCTTAGTGGGGCTGAGCGCCCCGGTCCGAGATACGCAGTATTTT.

This clone was seen only a few times. The CDR3 DNA sequence: TGTGCCAGCTACACTGGCAGGGAAGATCAGCCCCAGCATTTT. It specifies CASYTGREDQPQHF. The chain recombines TRBV28 with TRBJ1-5, with TRBD1 as a possible D gene (5 bases). The CDR3 is made up of 14 amino acids. Per the germline V gene, CDR1 is MDHEN and CDR2 is SYDVKM. The germline V and J ends were trimmed by 8 bases and 5 bases, with 16 bases remaining between them. The variable domain in full, with the rest retrieved from reference TRBV28 and TRBJ1-5, is DVKVTQSSRYLVKRTGEKVFLECVQDMDHENMFWYRQDPGLGLRLIYFSYDVKMKEKGDIPEGYSVSREKKERFSLILESASTNQTSMYLCASYTGREDQPQHFGDGTRLSIL.

V is TRBV9 and J is TRBJ2-5; TRBD2 matches at 14 bases. V gave up 4 bases and J gave up 3 bases; unmatched junction bases: 8. Germline CDR1 SGDLS, CDR2 YYNGEE. This CDR3 contains 17 residues. CDR3 residues: CASSTRTSGGMEETQYF. CDR3 nucleotides: TGTGCCAGCAGCACCCGGACTAGCGGGGGGATGGAAGAGACCCAGTACTTC.

This chain connects TRBV4-1 to TRBJ2-7; weak D call: TRBD1 (6 bases). Germline CDR1 reads MGHRA; CDR2 reads YSYEKL. Trimming stripped 4 bases from V and 5 bases from J, with 12 bases between. This CDR3 comprises 13 residues. CDR3 in amino acids: CASSRGWDNEQYF. CDR3 bases: TGCGCCAGCAGCCGAGGGTGGGACAACGAGCAGTACTTC.

The V call is TRBV19, the J call TRBJ1-5, with a possible D match to TRBD1 (6 bases). Germline assignment: CDR1 LNHDA and CDR2 SQIVND (reference sequence). The CDR3 runs to 14 residues. Trimming took 5 bases from V and 6 from J, leaving 14 bases between them. The CDR3 sequence: CASSSAGESQPQHF. DNA of the CDR3: TGTGCCAGTAGTTCAGCAGGGGAGAGTCAGCCCCAGCATTTT.

V usage is TRBV19 and J usage is TRBJ2-3; D uncertain. Germline V CDR1 and CDR2: LNHDA, SQIVND (reference sequence). There are 15 residues in the CDR3. With 5 bases removed from V and 0 bases from J, the gap between germline ends came to 12 bases. The CDR3 here is CASSRNRFSTDTQYF. The CDR3 region has the DNA TGTGCCAGTAGTCGGAACAGATTTAGCACAGATACGCAGTATTTT.

This clone was recorded once. J is TRBJ2-2 and V is TRBV24-1, with a weak D call TRBD1 (5 bases). V was clipped by 10 bases and J by 1 base, with 9 bases between them. Germline assignment: CDR1 KGHDR and CDR2 SFDVKD. There are 13 residues in the CDR3. CDR3 nucleotide sequence: TGTGCCACGCTTCAGGGGAACACCGGGGAGCTGTTTTTT. It specifies CATLQGNTGELFF.

This clone was observed a single time. The genes are TRBV3-1 (or the pseudogene TRBV3-2) and TRBJ1-2; TRBD1 matches 7 bases. The CDR3 loop spans 16 amino acids. The germline CDR1 and CDR2 sequences are LGHDT and YNNKEL (reference sequence). V lost 4 bases, J lost 2 bases, and 10 bases stayed unmatched. The CDR3 DNA follows: TGTGCCAGCAGCCCCCGTCTGACAGGGACGAACTATGGCTACACCTTC. Encoded protein: CASSPRLTGTNYGYTF.

This rearrangement joins TRBV2 to TRBJ1-6; D not resolved. CDR3 size: 13 residues. Germline CDR1 reads SNHLY; CDR2 reads FYNNEI. V was pared by 7 bases and J by 7 bases, with 11 bases between. The CDR3 coding sequence is TGTGCCAGCATAAGCCGTTGGAATTCACCCCTCCACTTT. As protein: CASISRWNSPLHF.

The chain carries TRBV27 and TRBJ2-3; 9 nucleotides line up with TRBD1. The CDR3 is 14 residues long. Germline-derived CDR1 and CDR2 are MNHEY and SMNVEV (reference sequence). Trimming removed 3 bases from V and 4 bases from J; junction bases left unmatched: 2. In DNA form, the CDR3 reads TGTGCCAGCAGTTTGGACAGGGGATCAGATACGCAGTATTTT. This sequence encodes CASSLDRGSDTQYF.

J is TRBJ1-2 and V is TRBV27, with 9 bases fitting TRBD1. Trimming removed 8 bases from V and 6 bases from J; junction bases left unmatched: 10. The germline CDR1 and CDR2 sequences are MNHEY and SMNVEV (reference sequence). The length of the CDR3 is 14 residues. Written as DNA, the CDR3 is TGTGCCAGCGGGAGGCGGGACAGGGATGATGGCTACACCTTC. Its protein product is CASGRRDRDDGYTF.

In this sample, this clone turned up once. The V and J genes are TRBV2 and TRBJ2-3; TRBD2 agrees at 10 bases. V lost 6 bases and J lost 0; bases outside the gene matches: 3. Germline V CDR1 and CDR2: SNHLY, FYNNEI. The CDR3 has 15 amino acids. This chain's CDR3 is CASSGLAASTDTQYF. The CDR3, as DNA: TGTGCCAGCAGCGGACTAGCGGCTAGCACAGATACGCAGTATTTT.

The rearrangement uses TRBV11-2 and TRBJ2-2, with D unresolved. Trimming cost V 1 base and J 6 bases, with 6 bases left between them. The CDR3 extends over 13 amino acids. CDR1 is SGHAT and CDR2 is FQNNGV in the germline V gene. CDR3 amino acids: CASSLGLPGELFF. As DNA, the CDR3 is TGTGCCAGCAGCTTAGGTCTACCCGGGGAGCTGTTTTTT.

The CDR3 loop reads CASSFGQGALLFF. As DNA, the CDR3 is TGTGCCAGCAGTTTCGGACAGGGGGCCCTACTGTTTTTT. This chain joins TRBV6-5 and TRBJ1-4, with 11 nucleotides matching TRBD1. The CDR3 sequence is 13 residues long. Germline V CDR1 and CDR2: MNHEY, SVGAGI. V was clipped by 4 bases and J by 13 bases; unmatched bases: 5.